The 11 T cell receptor beta chains below come from one sample, sequenced in a study of blood T cell repertoires in COVID-19 (dated by TCRdb to 2020 to 2022). The library was produced with the immunoSEQ multiplex PCR assay. This immuneACCESS table, as held by TCRdb, lists in-frame sequences with V and J called but not all clones. Of the missing ones, under half trace to an unresolved V gene in checked studies; the others have no known cause. Here the sample has around 120,000 clones; roughly 90% occur a single time. About 8% of the sample lies in the top ten. Material: peripheral blood. Source of these receptors: a man between 45 and 60 years old with acute or convalescent COVID-19.

The chain uses TRBV5-4 and TRBJ2-1; TRBD2 matches 8 bases. V shed 3 bases, J shed 5 bases, and the junction held 4 bases outside the gene matches. The CDR3 has 14 amino acids. In germline, CDR1 is SGHNT, CDR2 YYREEE (reference sequence). The chain's CDR3 is CASSWTSPNNEQFF. The CDR3 DNA is TGTGCCAGCAGCTGGACTAGCCCAAACAATGAGCAGTTCTTC.

The CDR3 is CASSLAQLIREQDEQFF. In DNA, the CDR3 is TGTGCCAGCAGCTTAGCGCAATTAATCCGGGAGCAGGATGAGCAGTTCTTC. The rearrangement joins TRBV7-9 to TRBJ2-1; D is perhaps TRBD2 (6 bases). This CDR3 contains 17 residues. Germline V CDR1 and CDR2: SEHNR, FQNEAQ (reference sequence). V lost 0 bases to trimming and J lost 8 bases, with 20 bases between them.

This rearrangement joins TRBV21-1 to TRBJ2-7; TRBD2, the table's D call, lacks a check against the DNA. TRBV21-1 constitutes a pseudogene. The CDR3 runs to 16 residues. The CDR3 DNA is TGTGCCAGCAGCAAAGCGGGACTAGCGGGGGTCTACGAGCAGTACTTC. Its translation: CASSKAGLAGVYEQYF.

This sequence joins TRBV1 and TRBJ2-3; TRBD1, the table's D call, lacks a check against the DNA. TRBV1 is tagged as a pseudogene. CDR3 length: 17 residues. The CDR3 DNA follows: TGCACCAGCAGCCAAGAAGGGGCCCGGCCCAGCACAGATACGCAGTATTTT. Its translation: CTSSQEGARPSTDTQYF.

In its sample, this clone was seen once. The CDR3 nucleotides are TGTGCCTGGAGAACAGGGCTAGGGGAAAAACTGTTTTTT. Translating gives CAWRTGLGEKLFF. This chain connects TRBV30 to TRBJ1-4, with a possible D match to TRBD1 (6 bases). V lost 3 bases to trimming and J lost 8 bases, with 13 bases between them. Germline CDR1 is GTSNPN and CDR2 is SVGIG (reference sequence). This CDR3 region has 13 residues.

The genes are TRBV23-1 and TRBJ1-5, with D maybe TRBD1 (6 bases). TRBV23-1 is an ORF, with its function uncertain. With 1 base removed from V and 1 base from J, the gap between germline ends came to 14 bases. This CDR3 spans 17 amino acids. The CDR3 coding sequence is TGCGCCAGCAGTCAATTTAGGTCACAGGGCAGCAATCAGCCCCAGCATTTT. Its protein product is CASSQFRSQGSNQPQHF.

CDR3 bases: TGTGCCAGCAGCGAAAGACTGATCTCCTACAATGAGCAGTTCTTC. Amino acids: CASSERLISYNEQFF. The chain has TRBV7-6 and TRBJ2-1; D remains ambiguous. The V gene's germline CDR1 is SGHVS and CDR2 FNYEAQ. V lost 5 bases and J 0 bases, leaving 11 bases between the germline ends. There are 15 residues in the CDR3.

The chain joins TRBV9 to TRBJ2-2, with 11 bases fitting TRBD1. CDR3 length: 17 amino acids. Germline CDR1 is SGDLS and CDR2 is YYNGEE. With 0 bases clipped from V and 3 bases from J, the junction kept 4 bases outside the gene matches. The chain's CDR3 is CASSVERTGGDTGELFF. DNA of the CDR3: TGTGCCAGCAGCGTAGAAAGGACAGGGGGCGACACCGGGGAGCTGTTTTTT.

The chain links TRBV5-6 to TRBJ1-6, with a tentative D call TRBD1 (6 bases). Deletions cut 3 bases from V and 6 bases from J, with 10 bases between. Germline V gene lookup returns CDR1 SGHDT and CDR2 YYEEEE. The CDR3 extends over 14 amino acids. The CDR3 loop is CASSWDTTNSPLHF. In nucleotides, the CDR3 is TGTGCCAGCAGCTGGGACACTACTAATTCACCCCTCCACTTT.

The chain carries TRBV7-8 and TRBJ2-1, with 12 nucleotides matching TRBD2. Losses at the gene ends were 5 bases for V and 6 bases for J; bases not matched to a gene: 11. This CDR3 contains 17 residues. The germline V gene has CDR1 SGHVS and CDR2 FQNEAQ. The CDR3 nucleotides read TGTGCCAGCAGCCCAATACGACTAGCGGGAGTATCCAATGAGCAGTTCTTC. The encoded protein is CASSPIRLAGVSNEQFF.

J is TRBJ2-3 and V is TRBV5-8, with 8 positions matching TRBD1. Germline loops: CDR1 SGHTS, CDR2 YDEGEE. The CDR3 sequence is 16 residues long. Trimming took 4 bases from V and 0 from J; bases not matched to a gene: 7. CDR3 DNA sequence: TGTGCCAGCAGCCCAGGACAGGGACCAAGCACAGATACGCAGTATTTT. Translation: CASSPGQGPSTDTQYF.